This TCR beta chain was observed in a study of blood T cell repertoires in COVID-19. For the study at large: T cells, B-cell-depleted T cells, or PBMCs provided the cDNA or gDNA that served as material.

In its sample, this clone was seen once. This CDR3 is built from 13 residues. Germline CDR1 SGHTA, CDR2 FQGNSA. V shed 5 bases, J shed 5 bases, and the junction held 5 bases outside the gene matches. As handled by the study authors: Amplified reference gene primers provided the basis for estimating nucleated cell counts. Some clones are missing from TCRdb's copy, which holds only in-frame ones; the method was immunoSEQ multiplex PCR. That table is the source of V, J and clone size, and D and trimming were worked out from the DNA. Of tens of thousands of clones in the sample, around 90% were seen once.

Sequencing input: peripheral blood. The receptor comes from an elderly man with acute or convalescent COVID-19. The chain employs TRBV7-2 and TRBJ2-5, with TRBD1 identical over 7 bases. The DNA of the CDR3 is TGTGCCAGCAGCGTCGGGACAGAGGAGACCCAGTACTTC. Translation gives CASSVGTEETQYF.